The 27 T cell receptor beta chains below were found in one sample sequenced in a study of radiotherapy plus CTLA-4 blockade in lung cancer. Assay: immunoSEQ multiplex PCR; the TCRdb copy retains only in-frame clones and omits some. This sample has tens of thousands of clones, with 70% to 90% found just once. The sample here was peripheral blood, taken from a patient treated with radiotherapy plus ipilimumab. The source is a human donor with non-small cell lung cancer whose response to radiotherapy plus ipilimumab could not be evaluated.

This chain connects TRBV9 to TRBJ2-7; 10 nucleotides line up with TRBD2. Germline CDR1 reads SGDLS; CDR2 reads YYNGEE. The CDR3 is 14 amino acids. The V segment lost 5 bases and the J segment 5 bases; nucleotides outside the gene matches: 7. CDR3 bases: TGTGCCAGCAGTTACAGGACTAGCGGCGACGAGCAGTACTTC. Amino acid sequence: CASSYRTSGDEQYF.

J is TRBJ1-5 and V is TRBV16; maybe TRBD1 (6 bases). The CDR3 is 16 residues long. The germline CDR1 and CDR2 sequences are KGHSY and FQNENV. V gave up 2 bases and J gave up 0 bases, with 11 bases separating them. DNA for the CDR3: TGTGCCAGCAGCCAAGGTACAGGGTATAGCAATCAGCCCCAGCATTTT. This translates into CASSQGTGYSNQPQHF. Supplemented by reference TRBV16 and TRBJ1-5, the full variable domain reads GEEVAQTPKHLVRGEGQKAKLYCAPIKGHSYVFWYQQVLKNEFKFLISFQNENVFDETGMPKERFSAKCLPNSPCSLEIQATKLEDSAVYFCASSQGTGYSNQPQHFGDGTRLSIL.

The rearrangement joins TRBV6-1 to TRBJ2-1; TRBD2 might be the D (7 bases). Germline CDR1 and CDR2: MNHNS and SASEGT. V lost 2 bases to trimming and J lost 8 bases, with 13 bases between them. The CDR3 length is 14 residues. For the CDR3, the DNA is TGTGCCAGCAGTGAACGTGGGGGGGCCGATGAGCAGTTCTTC. It codes for CASSERGGADEQFF.

The chain links TRBV19 to TRBJ2-5; a weak D match, TRBD2 (6 bases). Trimming took 5 bases from V and 5 from J, leaving 18 bases between them. The germline V gene has CDR1 LNHDA and CDR2 SQIVND (reference sequence). This CDR3 contains 15 residues. CDR3 coding DNA: TGTGCCAGTAGTCCCCTGGGAGGCTTCGGGGAGACCCAGTACTTC. Translation: CASSPLGGFGETQYF.

The chain recombines TRBV9 with TRBJ2-1; 10 bases match TRBD2. The V segment lost 4 bases and the J segment 4 bases; nucleotides outside the gene matches: 2. Germline assignment: CDR1 SGDLS and CDR2 YYNGEE. The CDR3 consists of 14 residues. The CDR3 DNA follows: TGTGCCAGCAGCAGGACTAGCGGTTACAATGAGCAGTTCTTC. It translates to CASSRTSGYNEQFF.

This rearrangement joins TRBV7-8 to TRBJ1-1; tentatively, D is TRBD1 (6 bases). This CDR3 is built from 15 residues. V gave up 5 bases and J gave up 2 bases, with 15 bases separating them. Germline CDR1 SGHVS, CDR2 FQNEAQ. The CDR3: CASSPRQAINTEAFF. As DNA, the CDR3 is TGTGCCAGCAGCCCAAGACAGGCGATTAACACTGAAGCTTTCTTT.

This chain joins TRBV5-1 and TRBJ2-7; D is possibly TRBD1 (5 bases). The CDR3 consists of 12 residues. Trimming took off 4 bases at V and 3 bases at J, with 8 bases between the two ends. Germline loops: CDR1 SGHRS, CDR2 YFSETQ. CDR3 sequence reads: CASSATGYEQYF. In DNA, the CDR3 is TGCGCCAGCAGCGCAACAGGCTACGAGCAGTACTTC.

The rearrangement links TRBV7-2 to TRBJ1-3; 7 bases agree with TRBD1. The CDR3 length is 16 residues. Looked up from germline, CDR1 is SGHTA and CDR2 is FQGNSA. With 1 base clipped from V and 3 bases from J, the junction kept 6 bases outside the gene matches. The CDR3 protein is CASSLGQGAVGNTIYF. Written as DNA, the CDR3 is TGTGCCAGCAGCTTAGGACAGGGCGCCGTTGGAAACACCATATATTTT.

CDR3 nucleotide sequence: TGTGCCAGCAGCACTTTCCCATTCGGCACAGATACGCAGTATTTT. Translating it yields CASSTFPFGTDTQYF. The chain joins TRBV9 to TRBJ2-3, with unresolved D. Germline V gives CDR1 SGDLS, CDR2 YYNGEE. The ends were cut back, 4 bases at V and 1 base at J, with 13 bases in the middle. The CDR3 consists of 15 residues. Combining the CDR3 with reference TRBV9 and TRBJ2-3 gives the whole variable domain DSGVTQTPKHLITATGQRVTLRCSPRSGDLSVYWYQQSLDQGLQFLIQYYNGEERAKGNILERFSAQQFPDLHSELNLSSLELGDSALYFCASSTFPFGTDTQYFGPGTRLTVL.

The V gene is TRBV4-1, the J gene TRBJ2-5; D perhaps matches TRBD2 (6 bases). Trimming shortened V by 4 bases and J by 0 bases, and 21 bases separated the two germline ends. Germline CDR1 and CDR2: MGHRA and YSYEKL. The CDR3 is made up of 18 amino acids. The CDR3 coding sequence is TGCGCCAGCAGCCCCACGGGACTGCTGCTCAAGGACCAAGAGACCCAGTACTTC. Protein sequence: CASSPTGLLLKDQETQYF.

This chain joins TRBV7-2 and TRBJ2-7; 7 bases are a match to TRBD2. The ends lost 0 bases at V and 3 bases at J; junction bases unmatched: 5. Germline CDR1 is SGHTA and CDR2 is FQGNSA. This CDR3 has 15 residues. In DNA, the CDR3 is TGTGCCAGCAGCTTAGCGGGAGGGCCGGGCTACGAGCAGTACTTC. Translated, it gives CASSLAGGPGYEQYF. Combining the CDR3 with reference TRBV7-2 and TRBJ2-7 gives the whole variable domain GAGVSQSPSNKVTEKGKDVELRCDPISGHTALYWYRQSLGQGLEFLIYFQGNSAPDKSGLPSDRFSAERTGGSVSTLTIQRTQQEDSAVYLCASSLAGGPGYEQYFGPGTRLTVT.

The chain has TRBV9 and TRBJ2-1; 11 bases are a match to TRBD2. The germline V gene has CDR1 SGDLS and CDR2 YYNGEE. The CDR3 loop spans 20 amino acids. J was trimmed by 10 bases and V by 4 bases; bases with no gene match: 25. The CDR3 sequence: CASSSRTHFRLAGPKREQFF. CDR3 DNA: TGTGCCAGCAGCTCGAGAACCCACTTCCGACTAGCGGGGCCAAAGAGGGAGCAGTTCTTC.

The chain is built from TRBV6-6 and TRBJ2-2, with D tentatively TRBD2 (6 bases). Germline values: CDR1 MNHNY, CDR2 SVGAGI (reference sequence). The CDR3 runs to 15 residues. The germline V and J ends were trimmed by 10 bases and 0 bases, with 15 bases remaining between them. CDR3 in amino acids: CATWEANANTGELFF. CDR3 nucleotide sequence: TGTGCCACCTGGGAGGCCAACGCGAACACCGGGGAGCTGTTTTTT.

The rearrangement joins TRBV6-1 to TRBJ1-4, with 7 bases fitting TRBD1. V was pared by 10 bases and J by 4 bases, with 12 bases of the junction left unmatched. Germline V lookup: CDR1 MNHNS, CDR2 SASEGT. The CDR3 covers 15 residues. The CDR3 bases are TGTGCCATTACGTGGGGGACAGATTATAATGAAAAACTGTTTTTT. The encoded protein is CAITWGTDYNEKLFF.

This chain joins TRBV14 and TRBJ2-5; tentative D call: TRBD1 (6 bases). V was pared by 0 bases and J by 5 bases, with 10 bases between. This CDR3 contains 14 residues. CDR1 and CDR2 (germline): SGHDN, FVKESK. Written as DNA, the CDR3 is TGTGCCAGCAGCCAAGATCAGGGGTGGGAGACCCAGTACTTC. Protein sequence: CASSQDQGWETQYF.

This rearrangement joins TRBV11-2 to TRBJ2-1; D might be TRBD1 (6 bases). V shed 4 bases and J shed 15 bases, with 25 bases lying between them. The CDR3 is made up of 15 amino acids. CDR1 SGHAT and CDR2 FQNNGV come from the germline V gene. The CDR3 DNA reads TGTGCCAGCAGCTCAGAGTTAGGTGGGGGCCGGCTACTGTTCTTC. This sequence encodes CASSSELGGGRLLFF.

This sequence joins TRBV9 and TRBJ2-1; 8 nucleotides match TRBD1. This CDR3 is built from 16 residues. Germline V gives CDR1 SGDLS, CDR2 YYNGEE. The trim removed 3 bases at V and 3 bases at J, leaving 8 bases unmatched. The CDR3 region has the DNA TGTGCCAGCAGCGACACGGGACAGGAAATCTACAATGAGCAGTTCTTC. It codes for CASSDTGQEIYNEQFF.

The CDR3 nucleotides are TGTGCCAGCAGCTTTGACAGGGATAGAACCGGGGAGCTGTTTTTT. Translated, it gives CASSFDRDRTGELFF. The chain couples TRBV5-4 to TRBJ2-2, with TRBD1 matching 7 bases. CDR3 size: 15 residues. Trimming at V came to 2 bases and at J to 5 bases, leaving 6 bases not matched to a gene. Germline V CDR1 and CDR2: SGHNT, YYREEE (reference sequence).

CDR3 sequence reads: CASSLWGTTHQPQHF. Written as DNA, the CDR3 is TGTGCCAGCAGTTTATGGGGGACAACCCATCAGCCCCAGCATTTT. V and J are TRBV28 and TRBJ1-5; maybe TRBD1 (6 bases). The germline CDR1 and CDR2 sequences are MDHEN and SYDVKM. V was trimmed by 0 bases and J by 5 bases, leaving 11 bases between them. The CDR3 covers 15 residues.

This clone was seen once. DNA for the CDR3: TGTGCCAGCAGTGTAACCAGGGGGGCCACCCTCCACTTT. Amino acid sequence: CASSVTRGATLHF. The V gene is TRBV27, the J gene TRBJ1-6; 7 bases align to TRBD1. J lost 14 bases, V lost 5 bases, and 9 bases had no gene match. The CDR3 has 13 residues. From germline, CDR1 is MNHEY and CDR2 SMNVEV (reference sequence).

The count of this clone is one. The V call is TRBV7-7, the J call TRBJ2-2; 7 nucleotides agree with TRBD2. CDR3 length: 15 residues. V gave up 3 bases and J gave up 1 base; unmatched junction bases: 2. Germline lookup yields CDR1 SSHAT and CDR2 FNYEAQ (reference sequence). The CDR3 nucleotides are TGTGCCAGCAGCTTTGGGGGGGTGAACACCGGGGAGCTGTTTTTT. It is translated as CASSFGGVNTGELFF.

The chain is built from TRBV6-5 and TRBJ2-1; D possibly corresponds to TRBD1 (6 bases). The V gene lost 4 bases and the J gene lost 5 bases, with 12 bases spanning the gap. CDR3 length equals 14 residues. CDR1 MNHEY and CDR2 SVGAGI come from the germline V gene. CDR3 in amino acids: CASSFLTGNNEQFF. The DNA of the CDR3 is TGTGCCAGCAGTTTCTTAACAGGGAACAATGAGCAGTTCTTC.

The chain joins TRBV7-8 to TRBJ2-1; 7 bases are a match to TRBD1. The CDR3 has 16 amino acids. Per the germline V gene, CDR1 is SGHVS and CDR2 is FQNEAQ. J was trimmed by 2 bases and V by 8 bases; bases with no gene match: 12. CDR3 sequence (DNA): TGTGCCAGCCCTCCTCTTCCAGGGGGTCCCTACAATGAGCAGTTCTTC. Translated: CASPPLPGGPYNEQFF.

This clone showed up just once. The CDR3 DNA sequence: TGTGCCAGCAGCCCCCTTGGGAGCCACCAAGAGACCCAGTACTTC. Translation gives CASSPLGSHQETQYF. This sequence joins TRBV7-6 and TRBJ2-5; maybe TRBD2 (5 bases). This CDR3 region has 15 residues. V was cut by 5 bases and J by 0 bases, with 13 bases left in between. Germline loops: CDR1 SGHVS, CDR2 FNYEAQ.

The V gene is TRBV7-2, the J gene TRBJ1-1, with no clear D. Trimming cost V 5 bases and J 3 bases, with 7 bases left between them. Germline V gene sequence: CDR1 SGHTA, CDR2 FQGNSA. This CDR3 region has 12 residues. In DNA, the CDR3 is TGTGCCAGCAGCCCGAGTTACACTGAAGCTTTCTTT. Protein sequence: CASSPSYTEAFF.

This chain joins TRBV12-5 and TRBJ2-7; D is possibly TRBD1 (6 bases). Germline V gene data show CDR1 as LGHNT and CDR2 as FRNRAP. Trimming cost V 1 base and J 4 bases, with 8 bases left between them. This CDR3 has 13 residues. The DNA for the CDR3 is TGTGCTAGTGGTTTGGCTGACAGGTACGAGCAGTACTTC. Protein product: CASGLADRYEQYF.

The chain links TRBV5-8 to TRBJ2-5, with 7 positions matching TRBD2. The CDR3 contains 15 residues. The V and J ends lost 4 bases and 5 bases, in that order; junction bases with no gene match: 11. CDR1 and CDR2 from the germline V gene are SGHTS and YDEGEE. This CDR3 is CASSLRPSGAETQYF. The CDR3 DNA follows: TGTGCCAGCAGCCTTAGACCGAGCGGGGCCGAGACCCAGTACTTC.